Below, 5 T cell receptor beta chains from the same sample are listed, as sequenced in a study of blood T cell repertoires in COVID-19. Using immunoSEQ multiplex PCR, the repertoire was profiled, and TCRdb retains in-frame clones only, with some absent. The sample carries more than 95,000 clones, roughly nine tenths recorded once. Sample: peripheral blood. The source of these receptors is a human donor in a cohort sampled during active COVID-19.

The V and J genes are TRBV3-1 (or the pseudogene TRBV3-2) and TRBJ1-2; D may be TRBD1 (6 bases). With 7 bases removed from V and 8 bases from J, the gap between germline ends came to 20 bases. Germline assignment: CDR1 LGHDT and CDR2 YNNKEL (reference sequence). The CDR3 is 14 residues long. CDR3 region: CASTRADRFSGYTF. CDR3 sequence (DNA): TGTGCCAGCACTAGGGCTGACAGGTTTTCAGGCTACACCTTC.

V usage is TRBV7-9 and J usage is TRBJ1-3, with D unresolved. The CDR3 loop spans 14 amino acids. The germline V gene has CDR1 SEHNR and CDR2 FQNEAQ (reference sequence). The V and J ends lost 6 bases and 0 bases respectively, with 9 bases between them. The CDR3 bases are TGTGCCAGCAGTCCGAGTAGCTCTGGAAACACCATATATTTT. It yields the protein CASSPSSSGNTIYF.

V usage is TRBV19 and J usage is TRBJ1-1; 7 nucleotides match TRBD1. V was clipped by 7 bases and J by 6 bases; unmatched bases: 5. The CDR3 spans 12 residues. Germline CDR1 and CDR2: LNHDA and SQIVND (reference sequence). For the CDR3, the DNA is TGTGCCAGTAATACAGGGGCCTCTGAAGCTTTCTTT. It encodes CASNTGASEAFF.

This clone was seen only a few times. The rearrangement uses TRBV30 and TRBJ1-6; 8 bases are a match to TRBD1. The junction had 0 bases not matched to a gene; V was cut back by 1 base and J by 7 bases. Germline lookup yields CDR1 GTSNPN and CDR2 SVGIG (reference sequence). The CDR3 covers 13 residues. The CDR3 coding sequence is TGTGCCTGGAGTGGACAGGGGAATTCACCCCTCCACTTT. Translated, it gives CAWSGQGNSPLHF.

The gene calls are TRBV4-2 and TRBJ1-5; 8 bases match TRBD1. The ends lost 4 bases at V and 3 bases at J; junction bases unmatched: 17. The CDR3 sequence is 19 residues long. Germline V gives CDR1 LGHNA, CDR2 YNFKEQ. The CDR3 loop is CASSPQGPTGALANQPQHF. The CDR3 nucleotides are TGTGCCAGCAGCCCTCAGGGACCGACAGGGGCTCTGGCCAATCAGCCCCAGCATTTT.